One T cell receptor (beta chain) is described in this entry. The sample is drawn from a study of shared T cell receptors in the human thymus. Profiled with immunoSEQ multiplex PCR; TCRdb holds only in-frame clones, not every one. This repertoire shows 500,000 to 750,000 clones, approximately 87% found once; its top ten account for about 0.01%. Germline V gives CDR1 MNHEY, CDR2 SMNVEV (reference sequence). The CDR3 contains 15 residues. Germline trimming cut 6 bases from V and 5 bases from J; bases unmatched to any gene: 12. Another study also made use of these data, one on human thymus T cells. From that second work: Having surgery to correct congenital heart defects, healthy Finnish infants acted as the donors.

Sample: thymocytes. V gene TRBV27 combines with J gene TRBJ2-7, with 8 nucleotides matching TRBD1. This TCR came from a boy younger than two with a congenital heart defect. CDR3 residues: CASSRGTGKKDEQYF. The DNA of the CDR3 is TGTGCCAGCAGCCGAGGGACAGGTAAGAAGGACGAGCAGTACTTC.